One sample yielded the 23 T cell receptor beta chains listed below, sequenced in a study of OX40 agonist ivuxolimab in advanced cancers. Method: immunoSEQ multiplex PCR; TCRdb's copy keeps in-frame clones and lacks some. The sample records over 70,000 clones, more than 75% being singletons. This specimen consisted of CD4+ or CD8+ T cells sorted from blood, obtained in a trial of the OX40 agonist ivuxolimab. These receptors were obtained from an adult with an advanced solid tumor such as melanoma, head and neck, liver or kidney cancer.

The chain combines TRBV7-9 with TRBJ2-7, with 10 bases identical to TRBD2. This CDR3 comprises 13 residues. CDR1 is SEHNR, CDR2 FQNEAQ, per germline (reference sequence). The ends lost 7 bases at V and 7 bases at J; junction bases unmatched: 7. CDR3 residues: CASNLAGAEEQYF. CDR3 nucleotides: TGTGCCAGCAATCTAGCGGGAGCGGAAGAGCAGTACTTC.

This chain uses TRBV21-1 with TRBJ1-2. TRBV21-1 is reported as a pseudogene. The CDR3 loop spans 14 amino acids. The CDR3 nucleotides read TGTGCCAGCAGCAAAGGGGGTCCAAACTATGGCTACACCTTC. Encoded protein: CASSKGGPNYGYTF.

This clone appeared a few times. The chain is built from TRBV7-2 and TRBJ2-5, with D possibly being TRBD2 (6 bases). This CDR3 has 14 amino acids. Germline lookup yields CDR1 SGHTA and CDR2 FQGNSA. Trimming cost V 4 bases and J 1 base, with 10 bases left between them. The DNA of the CDR3 is TGTGCCAGCAGCTCATCTAGCGCCCAAGAGACCCAGTACTTC. Translated, it gives CASSSSSAQETQYF.

The sample holds a few counts of this clone. The chain links TRBV19 to TRBJ1-1; D gene ambiguous. Trimming removed 5 bases at V and 1 base at J, with 8 bases between. The CDR3 is 13 amino acids. Germline V gives CDR1 LNHDA, CDR2 SQIVND (reference sequence). CDR3 amino acids: CASSQWPNTEAFF. DNA for the CDR3: TGTGCCAGTAGTCAGTGGCCGAACACTGAAGCTTTCTTT.

This clone came up a few times. This sequence joins TRBV7-9 and TRBJ1-4; no reliable D call. This CDR3 comprises 13 residues. Germline CDR1 reads SEHNR; CDR2 reads FQNEAQ (reference sequence). V gave up 2 bases and J gave up 3 bases, with 4 bases separating them. This CDR3 is CASSLRSNEKLFF. CDR3 coding DNA: TGTGCCAGCAGCTTACGGTCTAATGAAAAACTGTTTTTT.

CDR3 nucleotide sequence: TGTGCCAGCAGCCAAACTAAACTAGCGGGGCGAATCTACGAGCAGTACTTC. This codes for CASSQTKLAGRIYEQYF. The chain couples TRBV7-2 to TRBJ2-7; TRBD2 matches at 10 bases. CDR3 length: 17 amino acids. Trimming at V came to 5 bases and at J to 3 bases, leaving 13 bases not matched to a gene. Per germline, CDR1 SGHTA and CDR2 FQGNSA.

The chain uses TRBV7-6 and TRBJ1-1; a possible D gene is TRBD1 (6 bases). Trimming removed 0 bases at V and 2 bases at J, with 13 bases between. This CDR3 comprises 16 residues. Germline CDR1 is SGHVS and CDR2 is FNYEAQ. The CDR3 nucleotides are TGTGCCAGCAGCTTAGCTTGGGGGGGCGTAAACACTGAAGCTTTCTTT. Its translation is CASSLAWGGVNTEAFF. The complete variable domain, with remaining parts taken from reference TRBV7-6 and TRBJ1-1, reads GAGVSQSPRYKVTKRGQDVALRCDPISGHVSLYWYRQALGQGPEFLTYFNYEAQQDKSGLPNDRFSAERPEGSISTLTIQRTEQRDSAMYRCASSLAWGGVNTEAFFGQGTRLTVV.

The V gene is TRBV6-6, the J gene TRBJ1-5; D gene unclear. In germline, CDR1 is MNHNY, CDR2 SVGAGI (reference sequence). The CDR3 covers 15 residues. Trimming took 6 bases from V and 5 from J, leaving 17 bases between them. The DNA of the CDR3 is TGTGCCAGCAGAGCGGTCTCGGTGAGGGATCAGCCCCAGCATTTT. Protein sequence: CASRAVSVRDQPQHF.

This rearrangement joins TRBV23-1 to TRBJ1-5; tentatively, D is TRBD1 (6 bases). TRBV23-1 is labeled an ORF, and its function is uncertain. The V end was cut by 0 bases, the J end by 4 bases, with 13 bases between. The CDR3 consists of 16 residues. CDR3 sequence (DNA): TGCGCCAGCAGTCAATCGAGGACACAGGGTAATCAGCCCCAGCATTTT. Translating it yields CASSQSRTQGNQPQHF.

This clone was seen a single time. This sample also contains other DNA sequences that code for the same CDR3. The gene calls are TRBV5-4 and TRBJ2-7; D not certain. Deletions cut 0 bases from V and 5 bases from J, with 3 bases between. The V gene's germline CDR1 is SGHNT and CDR2 YYREEE (reference sequence). This CDR3 spans 11 amino acids. CDR3 in DNA: TGTGCCAGCAGCTTGGGTCACGAGCAGTACTTC. Its protein is CASSLGHEQYF.

The rearrangement uses TRBV5-6 and TRBJ1-2; 10 bases agree with TRBD1. Germline V gene sequence: CDR1 SGHDT, CDR2 YYEEEE. The CDR3 is 17 residues long. J lost 13 bases, V lost 2 bases, and 20 bases had no gene match. CDR3 nucleotide sequence: TGTGCCAGCAGCTTCTCGACAGGGGGCTATTTGAAGTTAGTCGGCACCTTC. It specifies CASSFSTGGYLKLVGTF.

The chain employs TRBV27 and TRBJ2-2; no firm D call. CDR1 MNHEY and CDR2 SMNVEV come from the germline V gene (reference sequence). V lost 5 bases, J lost 0 bases, and 4 bases lay in between. The length of the CDR3 is 13 residues. In DNA form, the CDR3 reads TGTGCCAGCAGTCCAACGAACACCGGGGAGCTGTTTTTT. This sequence encodes CASSPTNTGELFF.

V usage is TRBV7-9 and J usage is TRBJ2-2; TRBD1 aligns across 8 bases. CDR1 and CDR2 from the germline V gene are SEHNR and FQNEAQ (reference sequence). Germline trimming cut 4 bases from V and 6 bases from J; bases unmatched to any gene: 10. CDR3 length: 16 residues. This chain's CDR3 is CASSYGQGSGAGELFF. CDR3 in DNA: TGTGCCAGCAGCTATGGACAGGGTTCTGGCGCCGGGGAGCTGTTTTTT.

This clone was counted between two and nine times. This chain connects TRBV9 to TRBJ1-1; D uncertain. The CDR3 has 14 amino acids. The germline V gene has CDR1 SGDLS and CDR2 YYNGEE. Trimming removed 2 bases at V and 6 bases at J, with 14 bases between. CDR3 in amino acids: CASSVIPEESEAFF. DNA of the CDR3: TGTGCCAGCAGCGTCATTCCGGAGGAGTCTGAAGCTTTCTTT.

The chain carries TRBV7-3 and TRBJ2-3, with D tentatively TRBD1 or TRBD2 (5 bases each). The CDR3 sequence is 14 residues long. The V end lost 5 bases, the J end lost 2 bases, and 11 bases lay between the germline ends. Germline V gene lookup returns CDR1 SGHTA and CDR2 FQGTGA. CDR3 residues: CASSVLGVTDTQYF. The DNA of the CDR3 is TGTGCCAGCAGCGTACTAGGGGTCACAGATACGCAGTATTTT. The variable domain in full, with the rest retrieved from reference TRBV7-3 and TRBJ2-3, is GAGVSQTPSNKVTEKGKYVELRCDPISGHTALYWYRQSLGQGPEFLIYFQGTGAADDSGLPNDRFFAVRPEGSVSTLKIQRTERGDSAVYLCASSVLGVTDTQYFGPGTRLTVL.

This clone was detected a few times. This chain uses TRBV29-1 with TRBJ1-1; D may be TRBD1 (5 bases). This CDR3 region has 15 residues. The V end was cut by 5 bases, the J end by 5 bases, with 21 bases between. Germline V CDR1 and CDR2: SQVTM, ANQGSEA. The CDR3 protein is CSVLPRRGELTEAFF. The CDR3 DNA reads as TGCAGCGTTCTACCCAGACGGGGGGAGTTAACTGAAGCTTTCTTT. Supplemented by reference TRBV29-1 and TRBJ1-1, the full variable domain reads SAVISQKPSRDICQRGTSLTIQCQVDSQVTMMFWYRQQPGQSLTLIATANQGSEATYESGFVIDKFPISRPNLTFSTLTVSNMSPEDSSIYLCSVLPRRGELTEAFFGQGTRLTVV.

The genes are TRBV9 and TRBJ1-3; weak D call: TRBD1 (5 bases). V lost 3 bases and J lost 0, with 16 bases in between. The CDR3 spans 17 residues. Germline CDR1 reads SGDLS; CDR2 reads YYNGEE. CDR3 DNA: TGTGCCAGCAGCGCCTTGGGGGGGACTAGCTCTGGAAACACCATATATTTT. Translation gives CASSALGGTSSGNTIYF.

This chain links TRBV7-2 with TRBJ1-5, with D possibly matching TRBD1 (6 bases). This CDR3 contains 15 residues. CDR1 and CDR2 (germline): SGHTA, FQGNSA. The ends were cut back, 3 bases at V and 1 base at J, with 10 bases in the middle. CDR3 nucleotides: TGTGCCAGCAGCTTCGGCACAGGGAGCAATCAGCCCCAGCATTTT. This translates into CASSFGTGSNQPQHF.

The V call is TRBV7-9, the J call TRBJ2-2; D perhaps matches TRBD2 (5 bases). Trimming shortened V by 4 bases and J by 4 bases, and 13 bases separated the two germline ends. This CDR3 has 15 residues. Germline CDR1 is SEHNR and CDR2 is FQNEAQ (reference sequence). CDR3 in DNA: TGTGCCAGCAGCTCCGTGACGGCGGGCACCGGGGAGCTGTTTTTT. This codes for CASSSVTAGTGELFF. Based on the CDR3 plus reference TRBV7-9 and TRBJ2-2, the full variable domain is DTGVSQNPRHKITKRGQNVTFRCDPISEHNRLYWYRQTLGQGPEFLTYFQNEAQLEKSRLLSDRFSAERPKGSFSTLEIQRTEQGDSAMYLCASSSVTAGTGELFFGEGSRLTVL.

J is TRBJ1-5 and V is TRBV19; 9 bases line up with TRBD1. The CDR3 sequence is 14 residues long. Losses at the gene ends were 9 bases for V and 0 bases for J; bases not matched to a gene: 3. Germline lookup yields CDR1 LNHDA and CDR2 SQIVND (reference sequence). The CDR3 coding sequence is TGTGCCAGCCGGGACAGGGCTAGCAATCAGCCCCAGCATTTT. Its translation is CASRDRASNQPQHF.

This chain links TRBV19 with TRBJ2-7; TRBD2 might be the D (5 bases). The germline V and J ends were trimmed by 7 bases and 0 bases, with 13 bases remaining between them. The CDR3 spans 14 residues. Germline V gene data show CDR1 as LNHDA and CDR2 as SQIVND (reference sequence). This chain's CDR3 is CASKKEDVSYEQYF. CDR3 bases: TGTGCCAGTAAGAAGGAGGACGTCTCCTACGAGCAGTACTTC.

The CDR3 here is CASRLAGNYEQYF. CDR3 DNA sequence: TGTGCCAGTAGACTAGCGGGCAACTACGAGCAGTACTTC. V and J are TRBV19 and TRBJ2-7; 9 bases agree with TRBD2. Unmatched junction bases numbered 3, after V lost 6 bases and J lost 3 bases. From germline, CDR1 is LNHDA and CDR2 SQIVND (reference sequence). This CDR3 has 13 amino acids. Combining the CDR3 with reference TRBV19 and TRBJ2-7 gives the whole variable domain DGGITQSPKYLFRKEGQNVTLSCEQNLNHDAMYWYRQDPGQGLRLIYYSQIVNDFQKGDIAEGYSVSREKKESFPLTVTSAQKNPTAFYLCASRLAGNYEQYFGPGTRLTVT.

V usage is TRBV6-1 and J usage is TRBJ1-2; D gene unclear. Looked up from germline, CDR1 is MNHNS and CDR2 is SASEGT. The CDR3 sequence is 13 residues long. V gave up 3 bases and J gave up 1 base, with 6 bases separating them. CDR3 bases: TGTGCCAGCAGTGAGCAGCGTAACTATGGCTACACCTTC. As protein: CASSEQRNYGYTF.